The rows below give T cell receptor beta chains drawn from one sample of a study of T cell responses to AZD1222 COVID-19 vaccine. The assay was immunoSEQ multiplex PCR, and TCRdb's table has in-frame clones only and misses some. The data contain around 88,000 clones, roughly nine tenths of them singletons. This material consisted of peripheral blood, taken on day 0 of MenACWY control vaccination. These receptors originate from an adult in good health. The CDR3 runs from the conserved cysteine through the conserved F or W. The D gene is left open where the match is weak. Size tells how often a clone was seen (once, few, many) or the class of an expanded clone, and some rows leave it out.

CDR3aa: CASSWDRVSEAFF; CDR3nt: TGTGCCAGCAGCTGGGACAGGGTCTCTGAAGCTTTCTTT; v_gene: TRBV5-4; d_gene: TRBD1; abundance: few; j_gene: TRBJ1-1
CDR3aa: CAISEVGVDGYTF; CDR3nt: TGTGCCATCAGTGAGGTAGGGGTAGATGGCTACACCTTC; v_gene: TRBV10-3; d_gene: .; abundance: few; j_gene: TRBJ1-2
CDR3aa: CASHRSGNSNQPQHF; CDR3nt: TGTGCCAGTCACAGGTCAGGCAATAGCAATCAGCCCCAGCATTTT; v_gene: TRBV19; d_gene: .; abundance: few; j_gene: TRBJ1-5
CDR3aa: CASSVPGQGQDYGYTF; CDR3nt: TGTGCCAGCAGTGTACCAGGACAGGGGCAGGACTATGGCTACACCTTC; v_gene: TRBV2; d_gene: TRBD1; abundance: .; j_gene: TRBJ1-2
CDR3aa: CASTGRGDYGYTF; CDR3nt: TGTGCCAGCACGGGGCGCGGGGACTATGGCTACACCTTC; v_gene: TRBV19; d_gene: .; abundance: .; j_gene: TRBJ1-2
CDR3aa: CATSEPGRASETQYF; CDR3nt: TGTGCCACCAGTGAGCCAGGGAGGGCGTCGGAGACCCAGTACTTC; v_gene: TRBV24-1; d_gene: TRBD2; abundance: .; j_gene: TRBJ2-5
CDR3aa: CSARDTGMAFF; CDR3nt: TGCAGTGCTAGAGATACAGGGATGGCTTTCTTT; v_gene: TRBV20-1; d_gene: .; abundance: .; j_gene: TRBJ1-1
CDR3aa: CSASQGYGYTF; CDR3nt: TGCAGTGCTTCGCAGGGTTATGGCTACACCTTC; v_gene: TRBV20-1; d_gene: .; abundance: .; j_gene: TRBJ1-2
CDR3aa: CASSLDRLAGIPTQETQYF; CDR3nt: TGTGCCAGCAGCTTAGATAGACTAGCGGGTATACCAACACAAGAGACCCAGTACTTC; v_gene: TRBV7-8; d_gene: TRBD2; abundance: .; j_gene: TRBJ2-5
CDR3aa: CASSTRQGIAGNTIYF; CDR3nt: TGTGCCAGCAGCACCCGACAGGGTATTGCCGGAAACACCATATATTTT; v_gene: TRBV7-2; d_gene: TRBD1; abundance: .; j_gene: TRBJ1-3
CDR3aa: CASSLSGRAYGYTF; CDR3nt: TGTGCCAGCAGCTTATCAGGCAGGGCCTATGGCTACACCTTC; v_gene: TRBV11-2; d_gene: .; abundance: .; j_gene: TRBJ1-2
CDR3aa: CASSVGSGRYGYTF; CDR3nt: TGTGCCAGCAGCGTAGGATCAGGACGCTATGGCTACACCTTC; v_gene: TRBV9; d_gene: .; abundance: .; j_gene: TRBJ1-2
CDR3aa: CATSRDKGFNQPQHF; CDR3nt: TGTGCCACCAGCAGAGATAAGGGATTCAATCAGCCCCAGCATTTT; v_gene: TRBV15; d_gene: .; abundance: .; j_gene: TRBJ1-5
CDR3aa: CASSLFANTGELFF; CDR3nt: TGCGCCAGCAGCTTGTTCGCGAACACCGGGGAGCTGTTTTTT; v_gene: TRBV5-1; d_gene: .; abundance: .; j_gene: TRBJ2-2
CDR3aa: CASSQLGQGNDEQYF; CDR3nt: TGCGCCAGCAGTCAACTTGGACAGGGGAACGACGAGCAGTACTTC; v_gene: TRBV23-1; d_gene: TRBD1; abundance: .; j_gene: TRBJ2-7
CDR3aa: CASSPTQGNQPQHF; CDR3nt: TGTGCCAGCAGTCCCACACAGGGGAATCAGCCCCAGCATTTT; v_gene: TRBV28; d_gene: TRBD1; abundance: few; j_gene: TRBJ1-5
CDR3aa: CASTDRAGYSNQPQHF; CDR3nt: TGTGCCAGTACCGACAGGGCGGGATATAGCAATCAGCCCCAGCATTTT; v_gene: TRBV19; d_gene: TRBD1; abundance: few; j_gene: TRBJ1-5
CDR3aa: CASSEPGQISYEQYF; CDR3nt: TGTGCCAGCAGTGAACCGGGACAGATTTCCTACGAGCAGTACTTC; v_gene: TRBV6-1; d_gene: TRBD1; abundance: few; j_gene: TRBJ2-7
CDR3aa: CASSARGTDTQYF; CDR3nt: TGTGCCAGCAGCGCCCGGGGGACAGATACGCAGTATTTT; v_gene: TRBV11-3; d_gene: .; abundance: .; j_gene: TRBJ2-3
CDR3aa: CASSLQGDEQYF; CDR3nt: TGTGCCAGCAGCTTACAGGGTGACGAGCAGTACTTC; v_gene: TRBV7-2; d_gene: .; abundance: .; j_gene: TRBJ2-7
CDR3aa: CASSGTDDLAKNIQYF; CDR3nt: TGCGCCAGCAGTGGGACGGATGATTTAGCCAAAAACATTCAGTACTTC; v_gene: TRBV10-1; d_gene: .; abundance: .; j_gene: TRBJ2-4
CDR3aa: CASSQDRTGELFF; CDR3nt: TGTGCCAGCAGCCAAGATCGAACCGGGGAGCTGTTTTTT; v_gene: TRBV3-1/TRBV3-2; d_gene: .; abundance: .; j_gene: TRBJ2-2
CDR3aa: CASSLATFSYEQYF; CDR3nt: TGTGCCAGCAGTTTGGCCACCTTCTCCTACGAGCAGTACTTC; v_gene: TRBV28; d_gene: .; abundance: .; j_gene: TRBJ2-7
CDR3aa: CATSRGDLGRETQYF; CDR3nt: TGTGCCACCAGCAGGGGGGACCTGGGGAGGGAGACCCAGTACTTC; v_gene: TRBV15; d_gene: .; abundance: once; j_gene: TRBJ2-5
CDR3aa: CASSFQAGNYGYTF; CDR3nt: TGTGCCAGCAGCTTTCAGGCAGGGAACTATGGCTACACCTTC; v_gene: TRBV7-9; d_gene: .; abundance: .; j_gene: TRBJ1-2
CDR3aa: CASSIQGAYSYEQYF; CDR3nt: TGTGCCAGCAGCATACAGGGGGCCTACTCCTACGAGCAGTACTTC; v_gene: TRBV27; d_gene: TRBD1; abundance: .; j_gene: TRBJ2-7
CDR3aa: CASSQDLRGTANNSPLHF; CDR3nt: TGTGCCAGCAGCCAAGATCTAAGGGGGACAGCGAATAATTCACCCCTCCACTTT; v_gene: TRBV3-1/TRBV3-2; d_gene: TRBD1; abundance: .; j_gene: TRBJ1-6
CDR3aa: CASSPEYSGNTIYF; CDR3nt: TGTGCCAGCAGCCCAGAATACTCTGGAAACACCATATATTTT; v_gene: TRBV9; d_gene: .; abundance: .; j_gene: TRBJ1-3
CDR3aa: CASSGGLGQGNTEAFF; CDR3nt: TGCGCCAGCAGCGGGGGCCTCGGACAGGGAAACACTGAAGCTTTCTTT; v_gene: TRBV5-1; d_gene: TRBD1; abundance: .; j_gene: TRBJ1-1
CDR3aa: CASSDSPSSPLHF; CDR3nt: TGTGCCAGCAGTGACTCACCCTCCTCACCCCTCCACTTT; v_gene: TRBV6-4; d_gene: .; abundance: .; j_gene: TRBJ1-6
CDR3aa: CASRPDQGDTEAFF; CDR3nt: TGTGCCAGCAGGCCAGACCAGGGGGACACTGAAGCTTTCTTT; v_gene: TRBV28; d_gene: TRBD1; abundance: .; j_gene: TRBJ1-1
CDR3aa: CASNLMGDRGYTF; CDR3nt: TGTGCCAGCAACCTTATGGGGGACCGCGGCTACACCTTC; v_gene: TRBV7-2; d_gene: .; abundance: .; j_gene: TRBJ1-2
CDR3aa: CASSLGYQPQHF; CDR3nt: TGTGCCAGCAGTTTAGGGTATCAGCCCCAGCATTTT; v_gene: TRBV28; d_gene: .; abundance: .; j_gene: TRBJ1-5
CDR3aa: CASSLMGATNEKLFF; CDR3nt: TGCGCCAGCAGCCTGATGGGAGCAACTAATGAAAAACTGTTTTTT; v_gene: TRBV5-1; d_gene: .; abundance: once; j_gene: TRBJ1-4
CDR3aa: CASSLPGGIHTEAFF; CDR3nt: TGTGCCAGCAGCTTACCAGGAGGGATCCACACTGAAGCTTTCTTT; v_gene: TRBV11-2; d_gene: .; abundance: .; j_gene: TRBJ1-1
CDR3aa: CASSLVLNTDTQYF; CDR3nt: TGTGCCAGCAGCCTAGTCCTAAACACAGATACGCAGTATTTT; v_gene: TRBV28; d_gene: .; abundance: once; j_gene: TRBJ2-3
CDR3aa: CASSQNKGPYEQYF; CDR3nt: TGTGCCAGCAGCCAAAACAAGGGTCCCTACGAGCAGTACTTC; v_gene: TRBV14; d_gene: .; abundance: .; j_gene: TRBJ2-7
CDR3aa: CASSQVRPLRGYNSPLHF; CDR3nt: TGTGCCAGCAGCCAAGTACGACCCCTGAGGGGCTATAATTCACCCCTCCACTTT; v_gene: TRBV14; d_gene: .; abundance: .; j_gene: TRBJ1-6
CDR3aa: CASSWGASSYEQYF; CDR3nt: TGTGCCAGCAGTTGGGGGGCCTCCTCCTACGAGCAGTACTTC; v_gene: TRBV11-3; d_gene: .; abundance: .; j_gene: TRBJ2-7
CDR3aa: CASSTTGGTNEKLFF; CDR3nt: TGTGCCAGCAGCACCACAGGGGGTACTAATGAAAAACTGTTTTTT; v_gene: TRBV11-3; d_gene: TRBD1; abundance: .; j_gene: TRBJ1-4
CDR3aa: CATSDLGTGDTGELFF; CDR3nt: TGTGCCACCAGTGATTTGGGGACAGGGGACACCGGGGAGCTGTTTTTT; v_gene: TRBV24-1; d_gene: TRBD1; abundance: .; j_gene: TRBJ2-2
CDR3aa: CASSLALAGGYGFGELFF; CDR3nt: TGTGCCAGCAGCTTAGCGCTAGCGGGGGGGTATGGGTTCGGGGAGCTGTTTTTT; v_gene: TRBV7-8; d_gene: TRBD2; abundance: .; j_gene: TRBJ2-2
CDR3aa: CASSLGGVSGNTIYF; CDR3nt: TGTGCCAGCAGCTTGGGCGGGGTTTCTGGAAACACCATATATTTT; v_gene: TRBV7-6; d_gene: .; abundance: .; j_gene: TRBJ1-3
CDR3aa: CASSPGWGGNYEQYF; CDR3nt: TGTGCCAGCAGTCCCGGTTGGGGAGGGAACTACGAGCAGTACTTC; v_gene: TRBV6-5; d_gene: TRBD2; abundance: .; j_gene: TRBJ2-7
CDR3aa: CASSLEGGPGNTEAFF; CDR3nt: TGCGCCAGCAGCTTGGAGGGGGGACCAGGGAACACTGAAGCTTTCTTT; v_gene: TRBV5-1; d_gene: .; abundance: .; j_gene: TRBJ1-1
CDR3aa: CASRLRTVNYGYTF; CDR3nt: TGTGCCAGCAGATTACGGACGGTCAACTATGGCTACACCTTC; v_gene: TRBV5-6; d_gene: .; abundance: .; j_gene: TRBJ1-2
CDR3aa: CASSIVPAGGEGDTQYF; CDR3nt: TGTGCCAGTAGTATAGTTCCAGCGGGGGGCGAAGGGGATACGCAGTATTTT; v_gene: TRBV19; d_gene: TRBD2; abundance: .; j_gene: TRBJ2-3
CDR3aa: CASSPRRGDQPQHF; CDR3nt: TGTGCCAGCAGCCCCCGGAGGGGAGATCAGCCCCAGCATTTT; v_gene: TRBV7-2; d_gene: .; abundance: .; j_gene: TRBJ1-5
CDR3aa: CASSLAAGSTNEKLFF; CDR3nt: TGTGCCAGCAGCTTAGCGGCTGGGTCAACTAATGAAAAACTGTTTTTT; v_gene: TRBV7-2; d_gene: .; abundance: .; j_gene: TRBJ1-4
CDR3aa: CASSLRGSGNGYTF; CDR3nt: TGTGCCAGCAGTTTAAGGGGGTCAGGGAATGGCTACACCTTC; v_gene: TRBV27; d_gene: .; abundance: .; j_gene: TRBJ1-2
CDR3aa: CASSQARPSGANVLTF; CDR3nt: TGTGCCAGCAGCCAAGCCCGCCCCTCTGGGGCCAACGTCCTGACTTTC; v_gene: TRBV3-1/TRBV3-2; d_gene: .; abundance: .; j_gene: TRBJ2-6
CDR3aa: CASSRPENTEAFF; CDR3nt: TGTGCCAGCAGTCGACCCGAGAACACTGAAGCTTTCTTT; v_gene: TRBV6-5; d_gene: .; abundance: .; j_gene: TRBJ1-1
CDR3aa: CARSRRERGKYNEQFF; CDR3nt: TGTGCCAGAAGCCGTAGGGAGCGGGGGAAATACAATGAGCAGTTCTTC; v_gene: TRBV5-3; d_gene: TRBD2; abundance: .; j_gene: TRBJ2-1
CDR3aa: CASSAGTGPYEQYF; CDR3nt: TGTGCCAGCAGCGCGGGGACAGGACCCTACGAGCAGTACTTC; v_gene: TRBV11-3; d_gene: TRBD1; abundance: .; j_gene: TRBJ2-7
CDR3aa: CAWQGQGVGTDTQYF; CDR3nt: TGTGCCTGGCAGGGACAGGGGGTTGGCACAGATACGCAGTATTTT; v_gene: TRBV30; d_gene: TRBD1; abundance: .; j_gene: TRBJ2-3